This T cell receptor (beta chain) originates from a study of shared clonotypes between healthy human individuals. Study-level information: CD4 naive and memory got three plates each, CD8 naive two, CD8 memory one.

Germline V lookup: CDR1 GTSNPN, CDR2 SVGIG (reference sequence). With V trimmed by 5 bases and J by 7 bases, 4 bases remained unmatched. This CDR3 is built from 13 residues. Naive CD8 cells lacked CD45RO and underwent positive selection for CCR7, leaving out terminally differentiated effector memory CD45RA+ cells. Study conclusions and caveats: Despite large depth, sorted-subset datasets appeared incompletely sequenced.

Several immunoSEQ plates held equal portions of the genomic DNA taken from each subset. TCRdb keeps only in-frame clones here, not all; method: immunoSEQ multiplex PCR. The repertoire has about 2 million clones, about 95% of them found once; the top ten carry 1.1%. In the case of this clone: Its matching antigen is unknown.

The sequence came from a man aged 18-30 years in good health. Sequenced input: naive CD8+ T cells sorted from blood. The genes are TRBV30 and TRBJ1-5; 11 bases map to TRBD1. Here the CDR3 reads CAWGQGALQPQHF. In DNA, the CDR3 is TGTGCCTGGGGACAGGGGGCCTTACAGCCCCAGCATTTT.